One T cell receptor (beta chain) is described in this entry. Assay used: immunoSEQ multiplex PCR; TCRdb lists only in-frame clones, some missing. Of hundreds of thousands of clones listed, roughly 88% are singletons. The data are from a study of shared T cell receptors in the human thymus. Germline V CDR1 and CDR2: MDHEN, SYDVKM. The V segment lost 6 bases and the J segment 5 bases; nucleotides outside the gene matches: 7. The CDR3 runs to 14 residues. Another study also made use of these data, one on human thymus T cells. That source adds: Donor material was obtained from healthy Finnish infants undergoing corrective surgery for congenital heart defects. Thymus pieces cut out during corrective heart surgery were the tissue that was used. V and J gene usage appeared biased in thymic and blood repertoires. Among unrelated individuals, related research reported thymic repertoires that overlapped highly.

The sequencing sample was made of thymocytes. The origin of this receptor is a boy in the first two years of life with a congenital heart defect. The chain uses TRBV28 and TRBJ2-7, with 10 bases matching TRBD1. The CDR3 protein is CASSLTGQGDEQYF. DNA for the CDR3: TGTGCCAGCAGCCTTACCGGACAGGGGGACGAGCAGTACTTC.